The 17 T cell receptor beta chains in this list originate from one sample, sequenced in a study of T cell changes during pregnancy in multiple sclerosis. Profiling relied on immunoSEQ multiplex PCR, and the TCRdb table lists in-frame clones only, not all of them. The repertoire consists of around 64,000 clones, with approximately 93% occurring once and the leading ten covering roughly 2.6%. The specimen was CD8+ T cells from peripheral blood mononuclear cells, collected in the third trimester of pregnancy. The receptors shown here come from a female donor with multiple sclerosis, enrolled in a pregnancy study.

This clone was picked up a small number of times. This chain uses TRBV30 with TRBJ1-1, with TRBD1 matching over 9 bases. The germline gives CDR1 GTSNPN, CDR2 SVGIG (reference sequence). This CDR3 spans 14 amino acids. With V trimmed by 5 bases and J by 6 bases, 10 bases remained unmatched. The CDR3 sequence: CAWPGRQGGPEAFF. In DNA, the CDR3 is TGTGCCTGGCCTGGGCGACAGGGGGGACCTGAAGCTTTCTTT.

The rearrangement joins TRBV9 to TRBJ2-5; 11 bases match TRBD2. The junction had 4 bases not matched to a gene; V was cut back by 3 bases and J by 0 bases. The CDR3 sequence is 16 residues long. In germline, CDR1 is SGDLS, CDR2 YYNGEE. CDR3 nucleotides: TGTGCCAGCAGCGAGGGGGGACTAGCGGACCAAGAGACCCAGTACTTC. It yields the protein CASSEGGLADQETQYF.

The chain employs TRBV11-2 and TRBJ2-2; D is ambiguous. The CDR3 spans 13 residues. V was cut by 4 bases and J by 5 bases, with 8 bases left in between. Germline lookup yields CDR1 SGHAT and CDR2 FQNNGV. The CDR3 DNA is TGTGCCAGCAGCTCGCGATCGACCGGGGAGCTGTTTTTT. It codes for CASSSRSTGELFF. Full variable domain (remainder filled in from reference TRBV11-2 and TRBJ2-2): EAGVAQSPRYKIIEKRQSVAFWCNPISGHATLYWYQQILGQGPKLLIQFQNNGVVDDSQLPKDRFSAERLKGVDSTLKIQPAKLEDSAVYLCASSSRSTGELFFGEGSRLTVL.

The rearrangement links TRBV9 to TRBJ1-1, with a possible D match to TRBD1 (6 bases). The V gene's germline CDR1 is SGDLS and CDR2 YYNGEE. There are 15 residues in the CDR3. Trimming took off 3 bases at V and 1 base at J, with 13 bases between the two ends. The chain's CDR3 is CASSGTKDRNTEAFF. Written as DNA, the CDR3 is TGTGCCAGCAGCGGTACTAAGGACAGGAACACTGAAGCTTTCTTT.

The rearrangement links TRBV18 to TRBJ1-1; TRBD1 aligns across 7 bases. The CDR3 runs to 16 residues. The junction had 9 bases not matched to a gene; V was cut back by 3 bases and J by 2 bases. Germline V lookup: CDR1 KGHSH, CDR2 LQKENI. The CDR3 DNA follows: TGTGCCAGCTCACCCAAACGACAGGGAATAAACACTGAAGCTTTCTTT. It yields the protein CASSPKRQGINTEAFF.

This chain links TRBV9 with TRBJ2-2; possibly TRBD2 for D (5 bases). This CDR3 spans 16 amino acids. V was trimmed by 0 bases and J by 3 bases, leaving 12 bases between them. Germline lookup yields CDR1 SGDLS and CDR2 YYNGEE. In DNA form, the CDR3 reads TGTGCCAGCAGCGTAGGGTCTAGCTCCTACACCGGGGAGCTGTTTTTT. Translated, it gives CASSVGSSSYTGELFF.

The rearrangement links TRBV15 to TRBJ2-1; D gene ambiguous. Trimming removed 1 base at V and 4 bases at J, with 5 bases between. The CDR3 spans 13 residues. The V gene's germline CDR1 is LNHNV and CDR2 YYDKDF (reference sequence). Here the CDR3 reads CATSRVRYNEQFF. The CDR3 DNA is TGTGCCACCAGCAGAGTTCGGTACAATGAGCAGTTCTTC.

The chain is built from TRBV4-2 and TRBJ2-3; possible D gene TRBD2, 6 bases. The CDR3 length is 14 residues. The germline V gene has CDR1 LGHNA and CDR2 YNFKEQ. Trimming took off 4 bases at V and 4 bases at J, with 12 bases between the two ends. CDR3 DNA sequence: TGTGCCAGCAGCCCTTGGGGCGGGGCAGATACGCAGTATTTT. Its protein product is CASSPWGGADTQYF.

The chain is built from TRBV7-6 and TRBJ2-1; D is possibly TRBD2 (6 bases). Trimming left V 1 base short and J 3 bases short, with 10 bases between. The germline gives CDR1 SGHVS, CDR2 FNYEAQ. This CDR3 spans 15 amino acids. The CDR3 loop reads CASSLVRGIYNEQFF. In nucleotides, the CDR3 is TGTGCCAGCAGCTTAGTGCGCGGGATCTACAATGAGCAGTTCTTC. Variable domain in full (rest from reference TRBV7-6 and TRBJ2-1): GAGVSQSPRYKVTKRGQDVALRCDPISGHVSLYWYRQALGQGPEFLTYFNYEAQQDKSGLPNDRFSAERPEGSISTLTIQRTEQRDSAMYRCASSLVRGIYNEQFFGPGTRLTVL.

The CDR3 is CATSSSPGQGALYEQYF. CDR3 bases: TGTGCCACCAGCAGTTCCCCGGGGCAGGGGGCCCTTTACGAGCAGTACTTC. V and J are TRBV15 and TRBJ2-7, with TRBD1 matching 8 bases. CDR1 and CDR2 from the germline V gene are LNHNV and YYDKDF (reference sequence). Trimming cost V 3 bases and J 4 bases; bases outside gene matches: 14. The CDR3 has 17 amino acids.

This clone appeared once. This chain links TRBV27 with TRBJ2-1, with a possible D match to TRBD2 (6 bases). V lost 6 bases to trimming and J lost 0 bases, with 27 bases between them. The length of the CDR3 is 20 residues. From germline, CDR1 is MNHEY and CDR2 SMNVEV (reference sequence). The CDR3 DNA reads as TGTGCCAGCAGCCCTGTATCGGGGCCGGGGGTGATAAGCTCCTACAATGAGCAGTTCTTC. Translation gives CASSPVSGPGVISSYNEQFF.

This chain uses TRBV6-6 with TRBJ1-4; tentatively, D is TRBD1 (6 bases). V lost 8 bases to trimming and J lost 7 bases, with 8 bases between them. This CDR3 has 11 amino acids. Looked up from germline, CDR1 is MNHNY and CDR2 is SVGAGI (reference sequence). The CDR3 region is CASATGEKLFF. In nucleotides, the CDR3 is TGTGCCAGCGCGACAGGTGAAAAACTGTTTTTT.

The chain uses TRBV9 and TRBJ2-7, with D perhaps matching TRBD1 (6 bases). V was pared by 0 bases and J by 5 bases, with 15 bases between. The CDR3 totals 15 residues. Germline loops: CDR1 SGDLS, CDR2 YYNGEE. CDR3 sequence: CASSVGGGTTHEQYF. CDR3 coding DNA: TGTGCCAGCAGCGTAGGAGGGGGAACAACCCACGAGCAGTACTTC.

This sequence joins TRBV9 and TRBJ2-3, with TRBD1 matching 9 bases. The J segment lost 1 base and the V segment lost 4 bases, leaving 4 bases of the junction unmatched. In germline, CDR1 is SGDLS, CDR2 YYNGEE. The CDR3 spans 15 residues. CDR3 protein: CASSTRTGGTDTQYF. CDR3 nucleotides: TGTGCCAGCAGCACCCGGACAGGGGGCACAGATACGCAGTATTTT.

The chain uses TRBV7-8 and TRBJ2-3; tentative D call: TRBD2 (5 bases). The CDR3 runs to 15 residues. Trimming took off 5 bases at V and 2 bases at J, with 14 bases between the two ends. Germline lookup yields CDR1 SGHVS and CDR2 FQNEAQ. CDR3 loop: CASSPPGLYTDTQYF. The CDR3 bases are TGTGCCAGCAGCCCCCCGGGATTATACACAGATACGCAGTATTTT.

The chain uses TRBV2 and TRBJ2-2; 15 positions match TRBD2. Germline V gene lookup returns CDR1 SNHLY and CDR2 FYNNEI. The CDR3 runs 17 residues. Unmatched junction bases numbered 5, after V lost 0 bases and J lost 9 bases. CDR3 nucleotide sequence: TGTGCCAGCAGTGAAGCCCTGGGACTAGCGGGAGGAAGGGAGCTGTTTTTT. This gives the protein CASSEALGLAGGRELFF. Full variable domain (missing parts from reference TRBV2 and TRBJ2-2): EPEVTQTPSHQVTQMGQEVILRCVPISNHLYFYWYRQILGQKVEFLVSFYNNEISEKSEIFDDQFSVERPDGSNFTLKIRSTKLEDSAMYFCASSEALGLAGGRELFFGEGSRLTVL.

This clone turned up a few times. This chain joins TRBV5-4 and TRBJ1-2; D ambiguous. CDR1 is SGHNT and CDR2 is YYREEE in the germline V gene (reference sequence). V gave up 0 bases and J gave up 8 bases, with 11 bases separating them. The CDR3 runs 13 residues. The CDR3 DNA reads as TGTGCCAGCAGCTTGGTGCCTAACGAGGGCTACACCTTC. Amino acids: CASSLVPNEGYTF.